The T cell receptor (beta chain) under discussion was sequenced for a study of regulatory T cells in long-lasting Graves disease. Documented time point: persistent/refractory GD, antithyroid drugs over 5 years with positive TRAb. Isolated PBMC RNA provided the starting material for the TCR library. Germline CDR1 reads LGHDT; CDR2 reads YNNKEL (reference sequence). The CDR3 loop spans 17 amino acids. The V gene end was trimmed by 2 bases and the J gene end by 5 bases; junction bases not matched to a gene: 11. The authors built TCR beta libraries using iRepertoire HTBI primers and Arm-PCR of CDR3 regions. Using its own MiXCR run on the multiplex PCR reads, TCRdb lists one record per CDR3 protein. Among around 430,000 distinct CDR3 sequences listed, less than 25% were seen once.

This clonotype was sampled from a female donor with Graves disease. The chain links TRBV3-1 to TRBJ2-7, with 11 bases that match TRBD2. The sequenced sample was peripheral blood mononuclear cells (PBMCs), obtained when the disease was refractory, from a patient treated with antithyroid drugs. As DNA, the CDR3 is TGTGCCAGCAGCCAACCCTCACTAGCGGGAGTTGTCGACGAGCAGTACTTC. Protein: CASSQPSLAGVVDEQYF.